The 20 T cell receptor beta chains below come from one sample, sequenced in a study of shared clonotypes between healthy human individuals. The repertoire was sequenced with immunoSEQ multiplex PCR; TCRdb's copy has only in-frame clones and lacks some. The sample carries over a million clones, about three quarters recorded once. The sequenced sample consisted of memory CD4+ T cells sorted from blood. Described subset: CD45RA-negative fraction. These TCRs come from a man aged 18-30 years in good health.

The V gene is TRBV2, the J gene TRBJ2-7; TRBD2 aligns across 12 bases. Germline V lookup: CDR1 SNHLY, CDR2 FYNNEI. CDR3 length: 14 amino acids. V lost 9 bases, J lost 5 bases, and 8 bases stayed unmatched. The CDR3 here is CASSRLAGVNEQYF. The CDR3 DNA is TGTGCCAGTTCTAGACTAGCGGGAGTAAACGAGCAGTACTTC.

This clone has a count of ten or more. The rearrangement joins TRBV27 to TRBJ2-7; D possibly corresponds to TRBD1 (6 bases). CDR3 size: 15 residues. V was shortened by 6 bases and J by 6 bases, with 21 bases between the two germline ends. Germline assignment: CDR1 MNHEY and CDR2 SMNVEV (reference sequence). The CDR3 region has the DNA TGTGCCAGCAGGCCAACCACAGGGATGCGTGGCGAGCAGTACTTC. Encoded protein: CASRPTTGMRGEQYF.

A note on this clone: This may stem from a read error, because a much larger clone lies one nucleotide away. The sample has other DNA sequences that encode this CDR3 too. This rearrangement joins TRBV2 to TRBJ1-1; D is undetermined. The V end lost 1 base, the J end lost 0 bases, and 3 bases lay between the germline ends. The CDR3 runs 13 residues. In germline, CDR1 is SNHLY, CDR2 FYNNEI. For the CDR3, the DNA is TGTGCCAGCAGTGAAGGACTGAACACTGAAGCTTTCTTT. This translates into CASSEGLNTEAFF.

This clone was detected a few times. This sequence joins TRBV5-6 and TRBJ2-2, with D tentatively TRBD1 (6 bases). This CDR3 comprises 15 residues. Germline-derived CDR1 and CDR2 are SGHDT and YYEEEE. The ends were cut back, 4 bases at V and 4 bases at J, with 14 bases in the middle. The CDR3 loop reads CASSPSTGRTGELFF. For the CDR3, the DNA is TGTGCCAGCAGCCCATCTACAGGGCGCACCGGGGAGCTGTTTTTT.

The chain is built from TRBV7-9 and TRBJ2-1; a weak D match, TRBD2 (6 bases). V lost 5 bases, J lost 4 bases, and 12 bases lay in between. The germline V gene encodes CDR1 SEHNR and CDR2 FQNEAQ (reference sequence). This CDR3 spans 14 amino acids. CDR3 DNA: TGTGCCAGCAGCATGGGACTCCAGTACAATGAGCAGTTCTTC. It codes for CASSMGLQYNEQFF.

This chain links TRBV19 with TRBJ1-1; a possible D gene is TRBD1 (5 bases). This CDR3 region has 15 residues. Trimming left V 3 bases short and J 3 bases short, with 14 bases between. CDR1 and CDR2 from the germline V gene are LNHDA and SQIVND (reference sequence). The CDR3 region has the DNA TGTGCCAGTAGTATCCGGCCTGAAGGGGACACTGAAGCTTTCTTT. Encoded protein: CASSIRPEGDTEAFF. The variable domain in full, with the rest retrieved from reference TRBV19 and TRBJ1-1, is DGGITQSPKYLFRKEGQNVTLSCEQNLNHDAMYWYRQDPGQGLRLIYYSQIVNDFQKGDIAEGYSVSREKKESFPLTVTSAQKNPTAFYLCASSIRPEGDTEAFFGQGTRLTVV.

The rearrangement joins TRBV6-1 to TRBJ1-3; D call uncertain. V shed 4 bases and J shed 0 bases, with 13 bases lying between them. CDR3 length: 16 residues. Looked up from germline, CDR1 is MNHNS and CDR2 is SASEGT. CDR3 amino acids: CASSAHTASSGNTIYF. The CDR3 DNA reads as TGTGCCAGCAGTGCCCATACAGCGAGCTCTGGAAACACCATATATTTT.

This chain connects TRBV10-1 to TRBJ2-2; 7 bases are shared with TRBD1. The CDR3 sequence is 14 residues long. V lost 6 bases, J lost 7 bases, and 8 bases stayed unmatched. Germline CDR1 reads WNHNN; CDR2 reads SYGVQD (reference sequence). The CDR3 region has the DNA TGCGCCAGCAGCCGGGACAGAAGAGACGGGGAGCTGTTTTTT. It yields the protein CASSRDRRDGELFF.

The chain employs TRBV5-1 and TRBJ1-6; D uncertain. The CDR3 has 14 amino acids. Germline V gene data show CDR1 as SGHRS and CDR2 as YFSETQ. V lost 5 bases and J 6 bases, leaving 12 bases between the germline ends. The CDR3 here is CASREGGINSPLHF. CDR3 DNA sequence: TGCGCCAGCAGGGAGGGAGGAATTAATTCACCCCTCCACTTT.

This clone was counted only a few times. The CDR3 reads CASSETGQSPLHF. CDR3 DNA sequence: TGCGCCAGCAGTGAGACAGGGCAATCACCCCTCCACTTT. The chain employs TRBV10-2 and TRBJ1-6, with a weak D call TRBD1 (6 bases). CDR3 length: 13 amino acids. Germline V gene sequence: CDR1 WSHSY, CDR2 SAAADI. Trimming shortened V by 2 bases and J by 10 bases, and 9 bases separated the two germline ends.

This clone occurred many times. This chain connects TRBV2 to TRBJ2-1, with 9 positions matching TRBD2. The CDR3 contains 16 residues. CDR1 is SNHLY, CDR2 FYNNEI, per germline. Trimming removed 5 bases from V and 8 bases from J; junction bases left unmatched: 13. The CDR3 is CASSFRVAGGLHEQFF. The CDR3, as DNA: TGTGCCAGCAGTTTTCGGGTGGCGGGAGGGCTTCATGAGCAGTTCTTC.

In this sample, this clone turned up a few times. The chain couples TRBV6-4 to TRBJ1-1, with 7 bases fitting TRBD1. Germline trimming cut 6 bases from V and 1 base from J; bases unmatched to any gene: 5. The CDR3 loop spans 14 amino acids. Germline CDR1 reads MRHNA; CDR2 reads SNTAGT. As DNA, the CDR3 is TGTGCCAGCAGCGCAGGGGGGGGGAACACTGAAGCTTTCTTT. It specifies CASSAGGGNTEAFF.

DNA of the CDR3: TGTGCCAGCAGTCTCCTCCTAGACAGGGGGCCATACGAGCAGTACTTC. Translated, it gives CASSLLLDRGPYEQYF. This sequence joins TRBV27 and TRBJ2-7; 10 bases fit TRBD1. V was pared by 5 bases and J by 4 bases, with 11 bases of the junction left unmatched. The CDR3 is made up of 16 amino acids. Germline V lookup: CDR1 MNHEY, CDR2 SMNVEV (reference sequence).

V usage is TRBV14 and J usage is TRBJ2-1; D is perhaps TRBD2 (6 bases). The CDR3 has 14 residues. The germline V gene has CDR1 SGHDN and CDR2 FVKESK. Trimming pared 6 bases from V and 5 bases from J, leaving 14 bases between. As DNA, the CDR3 is TGTGCCAGCAGTAGACTGGGGACTGACAATGAGCAGTTCTTC. It encodes CASSRLGTDNEQFF.

The J gene is TRBJ2-7, the V gene TRBV30; 10 positions agree with TRBD1. J gave up 4 bases and V 7 bases, and 7 bases lay outside the gene matches. This CDR3 region has 13 residues. Germline CDR1 is GTSNPN and CDR2 is SVGIG (reference sequence). CDR3 DNA: TGTGCCTTCTCCGGGACAGGGGCTTACGAGCAGTACTTC. Translated: CAFSGTGAYEQYF.

V and J are TRBV2 and TRBJ1-2, with D uncertain. V was shortened by 5 bases and J by 7 bases, with 20 bases between the two germline ends. The CDR3 is 15 residues long. Germline assignment: CDR1 SNHLY and CDR2 FYNNEI. The CDR3 region has the DNA TGTGCCAGCAGTCAAACTGGCCGGGAGTCCGCTGGCTACACCTTC. It codes for CASSQTGRESAGYTF. Full variable domain (missing parts from reference TRBV2 and TRBJ1-2): EPEVTQTPSHQVTQMGQEVILRCVPISNHLYFYWYRQILGQKVEFLVSFYNNEISEKSEIFDDQFSVERPDGSNFTLKIRSTKLEDSAMYFCASSQTGRESAGYTFGSGTRLTVV.

A remark on this clone: The junction departs from germline at one end; a sequencing error may be responsible. The V and J genes are TRBV7-2 and TRBJ1-2, with D possibly being TRBD1 (5 bases). This CDR3 is built from 13 residues. Germline CDR1 SGHTA, CDR2 FQGNSA. DNA of the CDR3: TGTGCCAGCAGCTTAGGGTTTGACAGTCTACAGTCCTTC. Amino acid sequence: CASSLGFDSLQSF.

This rearrangement joins TRBV29-1 to TRBJ2-3, with 12 bases that match TRBD2. The germline gives CDR1 SQVTM, CDR2 ANQGSEA. With V trimmed by 6 bases and J by 2 bases, 6 bases remained unmatched. This CDR3 has 15 amino acids. CDR3 region: CSVVPSGGATDTQYF. The CDR3 nucleotides are TGCAGCGTCGTCCCTAGCGGGGGGGCCACAGATACGCAGTATTTT.

Regarding this clone: Distinct nucleotide sequences in the sample also encode this CDR3. The genes are TRBV6-5 and TRBJ2-7; 11 bases align to TRBD1. This CDR3 is 14 amino acids long. The V gene's germline CDR1 is MNHEY and CDR2 SVGAGI. The ends lost 4 bases at V and 2 bases at J; junction bases unmatched: 1. CDR3 sequence: CASSLDRGPYEQYF. CDR3 coding DNA: TGTGCCAGCAGTTTGGACAGGGGGCCCTACGAGCAGTACTTC.

The chain carries TRBV18 and TRBJ2-7, with 9 nucleotides matching TRBD1. V lost 6 bases and J lost 6; bases outside the gene matches: 9. This CDR3 spans 14 amino acids. Germline CDR1 reads KGHSH; CDR2 reads LQKENI. The CDR3 nucleotides read TGTGCCAGCTCTCGGGACAGGGACCTTTCCGAGCAGTACTTC. Translation gives CASSRDRDLSEQYF.